Shown below are 29 T cell receptor beta chains from a single sample sequenced in a study of CD8 T cells in Susac syndrome. It was with random hexamers that roughly 0.45 to 1 ug RNA was reverse transcribed. TCRdb fed the immunoSEQ multiplex PCR reads into MiXCR, producing one record per CDR3 protein. The repertoire holds about 300,000 distinct CDR3 sequences, with 70% to 90% as singletons. Sequences were obtained from CD8+ T cells from PBMCs. These receptors were obtained from a human donor with multiple sclerosis.

The V and J genes are TRBV6-2 or TRBV6-3 and TRBJ1-5; D ambiguous. CDR1 is MNHEY and CDR2 is SVGEGT in the germline V gene. There are 14 residues in the CDR3. V gave up 5 bases and J gave up 6 bases, with 14 bases separating them. The CDR3 is CASSAPASGQPQHF. CDR3 bases: TGTGCCAGCAGTGCCCCTGCCTCAGGTCAGCCCCAGCATTTT.

CDR3 amino acids: CASSPARLFGEQYF. For the CDR3, the DNA is TGTGCCAGCAGCCCAGCCCGGCTCTTTGGCGAGCAGTACTTC. The chain joins TRBV7-9 to TRBJ2-7; D gene uncertain. Trimming removed 5 bases from V and 6 bases from J, with 17 bases in between. In germline, CDR1 is SEHNR, CDR2 FQNEAQ (reference sequence). The CDR3 loop spans 14 amino acids.

This clonotype was detected only once. The gene calls are TRBV13 and TRBJ2-5; D unresolved. The CDR3 length is 15 residues. Trimming shortened V by 5 bases and J by 1 base, and 14 bases separated the two germline ends. Germline V lookup: CDR1 PRHDT, CDR2 FYEKMQ (reference sequence). CDR3 in DNA: TGTGCCAGCAGCCCCTTCCCTACGGCCCAAGAGACCCAGTACTTC. Translation gives CASSPFPTAQETQYF.

The rearrangement joins TRBV9 to TRBJ2-3; weak D call: TRBD1 (5 bases). The CDR3 sequence is 16 residues long. Per germline, CDR1 SGDLS and CDR2 YYNGEE. The ends were cut back, 3 bases at V and 5 bases at J, with 19 bases in the middle. In nucleotides, the CDR3 is TGTGCCAGCAGCGAGACGAACCCAGGGTTCCAAGATACGCAGTATTTT. This codes for CASSETNPGFQDTQYF.

The chain joins TRBV9 to TRBJ2-5, with 13 bases fitting TRBD2. This CDR3 is 20 amino acids long. The germline CDR1 and CDR2 sequences are SGDLS and YYNGEE. The junction had 21 bases not matched to a gene; V was cut back by 3 bases and J by 7 bases. The CDR3 nucleotides are TGTGCCAGCAGCGCCTCCCGGACTAGCGGGAGTTCAGGGAGGGCGTGGACCCAGTACTTC. Amino acid sequence: CASSASRTSGSSGRAWTQYF. The full variable domain, its missing parts supplied by reference TRBV9 and TRBJ2-5, is DSGVTQTPKHLITATGQRVTLRCSPRSGDLSVYWYQQSLDQGLQFLIQYYNGEERAKGNILERFSAQQFPDLHSELNLSSLELGDSALYFCASSASRTSGSSGRAWTQYFGPGTRLLVL.

V is TRBV7-9 and J is TRBJ1-6; D not resolved. The CDR3 contains 14 residues. Germline V gives CDR1 SEHNR, CDR2 FQNEAQ (reference sequence). The ends were cut back, 0 bases at V and 9 bases at J, with 9 bases in the middle. This chain's CDR3 is CASSLAGYGSPLHF. DNA for the CDR3: TGTGCCAGCAGCTTAGCTGGGTACGGTTCACCCCTCCACTTT. The variable domain in full, completed from reference TRBV7-9 and TRBJ1-6, reads DTGVSQNPRHKITKRGQNVTFRCDPISEHNRLYWYRQTLGQGPEFLTYFQNEAQLEKSRLLSDRFSAERPKGSFSTLEIQRTEQGDSAMYLCASSLAGYGSPLHFGNGTRLTVT.

V gene TRBV5-1 combines with J gene TRBJ1-1; no definite D call. The CDR3 is 15 amino acids. V was cut by 6 bases and J by 0 bases, with 15 bases left in between. Germline CDR1 SGHRS, CDR2 YFSETQ. CDR3 coding DNA: TGCGCCAGCATAGAGGCAGATTACATGAACACTGAAGCTTTCTTT. Protein sequence: CASIEADYMNTEAFF. Full variable domain (outside the CDR3, taken from reference TRBV5-1 and TRBJ1-1): KAGVTQTPRYLIKTRGQQVTLSCSPISGHRSVSWYQQTPGQGLQFLFEYFSETQRNKGNFPGRFSGRQFSNSRSEMNVSTLELGDSALYLCASIEADYMNTEAFFGQGTRLTVV.

The CDR3 sequence: CASSQGGIYEQFF. CDR3 DNA sequence: TGTGCCAGCAGCCAAGGGGGAATCTATGAGCAGTTCTTC. The V call is TRBV3-1, the J call TRBJ2-1; D gene unclear. V lost 1 base to trimming and J lost 8 bases, with 9 bases between them. The CDR3 runs 13 residues. Germline loops: CDR1 LGHDT, CDR2 YNNKEL (reference sequence).

The chain recombines TRBV10-3 with TRBJ2-1; TRBD1 aligns across 10 bases. Germline V gene lookup returns CDR1 ENHRY and CDR2 SYGVKD. V was clipped by 2 bases and J by 3 bases; unmatched bases: 4. The CDR3 is 16 residues long. The CDR3: CAISEPGQGVYNEQFF. The CDR3 DNA reads TGTGCCATCAGTGAGCCAGGACAGGGGGTCTACAATGAGCAGTTCTTC.

V gene TRBV11-1 combines with J gene TRBJ1-5; 9 bases map to TRBD1. CDR1 and CDR2 (germline): SGHAT, FQDESV (reference sequence). The CDR3 spans 20 residues. V dropped 4 bases and J dropped 0; count of bases not matched to a gene: 16. The CDR3 reads CASSSTDGTGRFYSNQPQHF. DNA for the CDR3: TGTGCCAGCAGCTCAACTGACGGGACAGGGAGATTTTATAGCAATCAGCCCCAGCATTTT.

The J gene is TRBJ2-5, the V gene TRBV6-5; no clear D. The CDR3 has 13 amino acids. Germline V gene data show CDR1 as MNHEY and CDR2 as SVGAGI. The germline V and J ends were trimmed by 3 bases and 5 bases, with 10 bases remaining between them. CDR3 region: CASSYSLVETQYF. CDR3 DNA sequence: TGTGCCAGCAGTTATTCCCTTGTGGAGACCCAGTACTTC.

This chain links TRBV6-6 with TRBJ1-4; D not resolved. Trimming removed 2 bases at V and 8 bases at J, with 12 bases between. Germline assignment: CDR1 MNHNY and CDR2 SVGAGI (reference sequence). The CDR3 consists of 14 residues. In DNA form, the CDR3 reads TGTGCCAGCAGTTACGAGGCACTGGGAGAAAAACTGTTTTTT. Protein sequence: CASSYEALGEKLFF.

The V call is TRBV7-2, the J call TRBJ2-7; D gene unclear. Germline V gene lookup returns CDR1 SGHTA and CDR2 FQGNSA. The V end was cut by 6 bases, the J end by 5 bases, with 20 bases between. The CDR3 spans 15 residues. The CDR3 DNA reads TGTGCCAGCAGTCGTCCCGACGAGGCTGGCGACGAGCAGTACTTC. It specifies CASSRPDEAGDEQYF.

The chain carries TRBV12-3 or TRBV12-4 and TRBJ2-7; 7 nucleotides match TRBD1. The CDR3 extends over 14 amino acids. With 5 bases clipped from V and 2 bases from J, the junction kept 6 bases outside the gene matches. Written as DNA, the CDR3 is TGTGCCAGCAGTGCCGGGGACAGTGCCTACGAGCAGTACTTC. It yields the protein CASSAGDSAYEQYF.

This chain links TRBV20-1 with TRBJ1-2; D not certain. This CDR3 comprises 15 residues. V shed 0 bases and J shed 3 bases, with 14 bases lying between them. The germline CDR1 and CDR2 sequences are DFQATT and SNEGSKA (reference sequence). CDR3 DNA: TGCAGTGCTAGAGATCTAAAAGGGCGGGACTATGGCTACACCTTC. Translated, it gives CSARDLKGRDYGYTF.

This sequence joins TRBV11-2 and TRBJ2-1; no clear D. The germline gives CDR1 SGHAT, CDR2 FQNNGV. Trimming left V 3 bases short and J 7 bases short, with 13 bases between. This CDR3 spans 14 amino acids. The CDR3 loop is CASSFGLLENEQFF. The CDR3 DNA follows: TGTGCCAGCAGCTTTGGTCTCTTGGAGAATGAGCAGTTCTTC.

This clonotype was counted a single time. The genes are TRBV27 and TRBJ2-7, with a weak D call TRBD2 (5 bases). Germline lookup yields CDR1 MNHEY and CDR2 SMNVEV (reference sequence). The V gene lost 7 bases and the J gene lost 0 bases, with 13 bases spanning the gap. The length of the CDR3 is 14 residues. The CDR3 here is CASTPRASSYEQYF. In DNA form, the CDR3 reads TGTGCCAGCACCCCGAGGGCGAGCTCCTACGAGCAGTACTTC.

The chain carries TRBV20-1 and TRBJ2-1, with a weak D call TRBD2 (5 bases). V lost 3 bases and J 2 bases, leaving 20 bases between the germline ends. This CDR3 spans 17 amino acids. CDR1 and CDR2 (germline): DFQATT, SNEGSKA (reference sequence). CDR3 in amino acids: CSASARTGSITYNEQFF. CDR3 coding DNA: TGCAGTGCTAGTGCGCGGACTGGGTCAATCACCTACAATGAGCAGTTCTTC.

This sequence joins TRBV15 and TRBJ2-5; unclear D gene. V lost 2 bases to trimming and J lost 5 bases, with 12 bases between them. Germline V CDR1 and CDR2: LNHNV, YYDKDF (reference sequence). There are 14 residues in the CDR3. CDR3 coding DNA: TGTGCCACCAGCAGACGTCCCGTGGGGGAGACCCAGTACTTC. Encoded protein: CATSRRPVGETQYF. The variable domain in full, with the rest retrieved from reference TRBV15 and TRBJ2-5, is DAMVIQNPRYQVTQFGKPVTLSCSQTLNHNVMYWYQQKSSQAPKLLFHYYDKDFNNEADTPDNFQSRRPNTSFCFLDIRSPGLGDTAMYLCATSRRPVGETQYFGPGTRLLVL.

Here the CDR3 DNA reads TGTGCCAGCAGCTTCGGCTACACTGAAGCTTTCTTT. Amino acid sequence: CASSFGYTEAFF. The chain is built from TRBV7-2 and TRBJ1-1; D is ambiguous. This CDR3 region has 12 residues. V was clipped by 3 bases and J by 3 bases, with 5 bases between them. The germline CDR1 and CDR2 sequences are SGHTA and FQGNSA.

This chain links TRBV12-3 or TRBV12-4 with TRBJ2-3; D may be TRBD1 (6 bases). CDR3 length: 16 amino acids. V lost 3 bases and J 1 base, leaving 14 bases between the germline ends. The CDR3 DNA sequence: TGTGCCAGCAGTTTCGGAGTGTCAGGGGGCACAGATACGCAGTATTTT. Translating it yields CASSFGVSGGTDTQYF.

The chain uses TRBV24-1 and TRBJ2-1; the D gene is possibly TRBD1 (5 bases). Germline CDR1 KGHDR, CDR2 SFDVKD. The CDR3 runs 16 residues. Trimming took off 3 bases at V and 3 bases at J, with 14 bases between the two ends. This chain's CDR3 is CATSDPGRVNYNEQFF. The CDR3 region has the DNA TGTGCCACCAGTGATCCCGGCAGGGTTAACTACAATGAGCAGTTCTTC.

V is TRBV7-2 and J is TRBJ2-7; D remains ambiguous. V shed 3 bases and J shed 3 bases, with 18 bases lying between them. The CDR3 has 16 residues. In germline, CDR1 is SGHTA, CDR2 FQGNSA. DNA for the CDR3: TGTGCCAGCAGCTTCCAGCCAGAGGAATACTACTACGAGCAGTACTTC. Its translation: CASSFQPEEYYYEQYF.

The chain carries TRBV19 and TRBJ1-1, with no clear D. Germline V lookup: CDR1 LNHDA, CDR2 SQIVND (reference sequence). Trimming cost V 7 bases and J 0 bases, with 6 bases left between them. This CDR3 is built from 12 residues. The CDR3 loop is CASKSLNTEAFF. In DNA form, the CDR3 reads TGTGCCAGTAAGAGCTTGAACACTGAAGCTTTCTTT.

V and J are TRBV7-9 and TRBJ1-2; D possibly corresponds to TRBD1 (5 bases). Germline CDR1 SEHNR, CDR2 FQNEAQ (reference sequence). The V end lost 3 bases, the J end lost 5 bases, and 13 bases lay between the germline ends. The CDR3 consists of 14 residues. The CDR3 DNA reads TGTGCCAGCAGCTTCGGGACCGAGGGGTATGGCTACACCTTC. This translates into CASSFGTEGYGYTF.

The chain couples TRBV11-2 to TRBJ2-1; 9 positions match TRBD1. The CDR3 loop spans 17 amino acids. V lost 1 base and J lost 9; bases outside the gene matches: 13. Germline V lookup: CDR1 SGHAT, CDR2 FQNNGV. The CDR3 loop is CASSLASGDRVYGEQFF. The CDR3 region has the DNA TGTGCCAGCAGCTTAGCATCTGGGGACAGGGTGTACGGTGAGCAGTTCTTC.

The chain employs TRBV4-1 and TRBJ2-6; D gene uncertain. V was clipped by 0 bases and J by 2 bases, with 8 bases between them. Germline lookup yields CDR1 MGHRA and CDR2 YSYEKL. CDR3 size: 16 residues. CDR3 sequence (DNA): TGCGCCAGCAGCCAAGAGGACGCTACTGGGGCCAACGTCCTGACTTTC. It is translated as CASSQEDATGANVLTF.

The genes are TRBV7-9 and TRBJ1-4; TRBD1 is a possible D gene (5 bases). From germline, CDR1 is SEHNR and CDR2 FQNEAQ (reference sequence). The CDR3 consists of 11 residues. The CDR3 reads CAGGVNEKLFF. CDR3 coding DNA: TGTGCTGGAGGGGTTAATGAAAAACTGTTTTTT.

J is TRBJ2-4 and V is TRBV4-1; D is ambiguous. CDR1 is MGHRA, CDR2 YSYEKL, per germline. The V and J ends lost 1 base and 0 bases respectively, with 7 bases between them. The CDR3 has 15 amino acids. CDR3 nucleotide sequence: TGCGCCAGCAGCCAAGGGGTCCTAGCCAAAAACATTCAGTACTTC. Translated: CASSQGVLAKNIQYF.